This T cell receptor beta chain was sequenced during a study of cytomegalovirus exposure and HLA in healthy donors. Findings of the study overall: There were some V segments, including TRBV6-2 and TRBV6-3, excluded as indistinguishable.

The PCR used 60 Vbeta and 13 Jbeta primers. The table came from immunoSEQ multiplex PCR; TCRdb's copy has only in-frame clones and leaves some out. This sample's clone table lists about 140,000 clones. Trimming took 5 bases from V and 5 from J, leaving 23 bases between them. Germline assignment: CDR1 SEHNR and CDR2 FQNEAQ (reference sequence). The CDR3 length is 17 residues. As to this clone: As yet, its antigen is unknown.

The chain couples TRBV7-9 to TRBJ2-3, with D possibly being TRBD2 (6 bases). The specimen was PBMCs. The source is a middle-aged man in good health and CMV-seronegative. The CDR3 loop reads CASSVRRGGPAVDTQYF. CDR3 bases: TGTGCCAGCAGCGTTAGGCGGGGCGGCCCGGCGGTAGATACGCAGTATTTT.